The T cell receptor beta chain described here comes from a study of cytomegalovirus exposure and HLA in healthy donors (dated by TCRdb to about 2017). Background for the entire study: According to a later analysis, one platform produced both the approximately 110 validation repertoires and the 730 or so repertoires of the first cohort. The aim of the study was to test whether cataloging public T cell receptors could identify signatures of past pathogen exposure. Besides the first cohort of around 670 subjects, a separate validation cohort made up of over 100 different subjects was used. High-throughput TCR immunosequencing, statistical association of individual TCRs with disease status, and machine learning were combined to predict cytomegalovirus infection status.

The paper's findings and limits, for the study overall: A few of the identified cytomegalovirus-associated TCR beta chains were confirmed in vitro to be specific for cytomegalovirus antigens. A total of 150 or so TCR beta chains were listed by the study as associated with cytomegalovirus. Of the cluster scores, 90% to 95% were above 0 in a later analysis, which found that TCRs clustered in the first cohort also tended to co-occur in the 95 to 150 validation repertoires. The validation cohort had no HLA typing available for a later analysis, so co-occurrence within that cohort was assessed over all 130 or so repertoires. The authors suggested that the approach could potentially be generalized to other disease states and immunological phenotypes. While some public TCRs were present in many individuals, most TCR sequences turned up only very rarely across donors. Cytomegalovirus status was reported to be diagnosed by the classifier with high specificity and sensitivity in both the original and validation cohorts.

Details on this clone: Its target antigen remains unknown. It has no much larger one-base neighbor in the sample; base qualities were not kept.

The library was made by the immunoSEQ multiplex PCR assay. In the authors' own workflow: To diagnose cytomegalovirus status from the catalog of TCR beta chain sequences, a statistical classification framework was built. What TCRdb holds here is the immuneACCESS table cut down to in-frame rearrangements. Part of the clones is not present; checked against another copy, under half of the missing clones reflect an unresolved V gene, and the others are unexplained. V and J calls and clone size are as listed in that table; D and trimming were resolved from the DNA. This sample lists 75,000 to 90,000 clones; roughly 94% were detected once. The ten largest clonotypes hold 0.55% to 0.75% of the sample. The donors belonged to the validation cohort of 120 subjects, which was separate from the 666-subject first cohort. Reading from cysteine to phenylalanine, the CDR3 counts 14 amino acids. The retained sequence is limited to the CDR3, 42 bases, with the frame set at the first base. The germline V gene encodes CDR1 GTSNPN and CDR2 SVGIG (reference sequence). V loses 0 bases of germline sequence and J loses 5 bases, and the interval between the two ends is 11 bases.

Sequences were obtained from PBMCs. This clonotype was obtained from a woman aged 18-30 years in good health and CMV-seronegative. Here the chain combines TRBV30 and TRBJ1-5; TRBD1 could be the D gene, as 5 bases match. At the DNA level, the sequence is TGTGCCTGGAGTGTACCTGGAGGGGATCAGCCCCAGCATTTT. Translated, it reads CAWSVPGGDQPQHF.